This T cell receptor (beta chain) came from a study of T cell responses to AZD1222 COVID-19 vaccine. Study outcomes and limitations: Females made up more of the donors, who were largely white British, and clonal diversity may have come out too low. Two AZD1222 doses significantly raised spike-specific TCR breadth and depth over controls.

Comment on this clone: Its antigen is still unknown.

Trimming removed 1 base at V and 12 bases at J, with 12 bases between. Germline V gives CDR1 SEHNR, CDR2 FQNEAQ (reference sequence). The CDR3 loop spans 12 amino acids. Sequencing was performed with immunoSEQ multiplex PCR; in TCRdb, only in-frame clones are kept and a portion is missing. In the table there are 150,000 or so clones, 92% of which are singletons. The clonotype comes from an adult in good health. The sequencing used peripheral blood, collected on day 0 of AZD1222 vaccination. The chain has TRBV7-9 and TRBJ1-2; the D is unclear. Here the CDR3 DNA reads TGTGCCAGCAGCTTAGAGGTGGGGAGAAACACCTTC. Translated: CASSLEVGRNTF.